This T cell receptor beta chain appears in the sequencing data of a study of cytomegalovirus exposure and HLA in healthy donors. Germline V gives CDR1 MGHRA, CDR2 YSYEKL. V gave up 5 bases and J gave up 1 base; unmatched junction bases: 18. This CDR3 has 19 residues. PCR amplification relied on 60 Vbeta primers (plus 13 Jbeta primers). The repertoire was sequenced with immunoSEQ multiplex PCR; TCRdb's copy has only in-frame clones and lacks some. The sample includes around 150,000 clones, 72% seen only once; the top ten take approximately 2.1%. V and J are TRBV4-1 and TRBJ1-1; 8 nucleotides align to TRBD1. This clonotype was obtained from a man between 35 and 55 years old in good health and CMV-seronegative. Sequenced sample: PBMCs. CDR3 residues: CASSSISGGYRFRNTEAFF. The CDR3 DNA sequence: TGCGCCAGCAGCTCCATCTCAGGGGGCTATCGGTTCAGGAACACTGAAGCTTTCTTT.